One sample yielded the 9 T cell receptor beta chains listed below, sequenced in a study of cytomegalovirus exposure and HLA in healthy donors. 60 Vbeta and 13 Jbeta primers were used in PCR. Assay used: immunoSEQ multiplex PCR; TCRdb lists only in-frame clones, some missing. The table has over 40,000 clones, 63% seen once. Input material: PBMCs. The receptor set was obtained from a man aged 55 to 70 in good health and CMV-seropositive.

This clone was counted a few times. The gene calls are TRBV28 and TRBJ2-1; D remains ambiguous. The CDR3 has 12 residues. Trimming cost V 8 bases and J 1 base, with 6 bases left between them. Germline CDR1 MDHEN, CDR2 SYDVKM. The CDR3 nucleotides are TGTGCCAGCGCTCAGTCCTACAATGAGCAGTTCTTC. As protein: CASAQSYNEQFF.

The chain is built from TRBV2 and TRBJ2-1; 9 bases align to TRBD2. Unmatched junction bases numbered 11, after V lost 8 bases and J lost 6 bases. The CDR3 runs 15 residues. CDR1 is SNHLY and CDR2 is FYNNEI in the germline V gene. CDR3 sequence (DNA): TGTGCCAGCCACCGACGGCTAGCGGGGCTCAATGAGCAGTTCTTC. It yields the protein CASHRRLAGLNEQFF.

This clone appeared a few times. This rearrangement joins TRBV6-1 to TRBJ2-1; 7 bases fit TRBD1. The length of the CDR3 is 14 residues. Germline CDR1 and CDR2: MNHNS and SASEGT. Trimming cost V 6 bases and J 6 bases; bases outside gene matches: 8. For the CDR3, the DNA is TGTGCCAGCAGGTATACCGGGACAGCCAATGAGCAGTTCTTC. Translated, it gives CASRYTGTANEQFF.

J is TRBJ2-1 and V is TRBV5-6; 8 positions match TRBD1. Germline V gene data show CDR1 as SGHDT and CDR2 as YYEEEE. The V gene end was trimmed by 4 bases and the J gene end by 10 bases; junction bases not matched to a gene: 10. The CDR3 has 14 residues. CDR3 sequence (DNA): TGTGCCAGCAGCCCCCAGGGGGCGCTAAGGGAGCAGTTCTTC. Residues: CASSPQGALREQFF.

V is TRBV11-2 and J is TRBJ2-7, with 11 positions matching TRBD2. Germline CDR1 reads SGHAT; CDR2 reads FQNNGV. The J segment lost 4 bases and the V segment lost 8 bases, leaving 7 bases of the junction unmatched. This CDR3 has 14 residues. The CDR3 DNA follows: TGTGCCAGCGCCCCTCTAGCGGGAGGTTACGAGCAGTACTTC. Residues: CASAPLAGGYEQYF.

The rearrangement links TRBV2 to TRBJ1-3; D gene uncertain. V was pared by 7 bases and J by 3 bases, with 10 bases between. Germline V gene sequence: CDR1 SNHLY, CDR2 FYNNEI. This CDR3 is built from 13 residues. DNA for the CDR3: TGTGCCAGCACCCCCACGGGTGGAAACACCATATATTTT. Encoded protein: CASTPTGGNTIYF.

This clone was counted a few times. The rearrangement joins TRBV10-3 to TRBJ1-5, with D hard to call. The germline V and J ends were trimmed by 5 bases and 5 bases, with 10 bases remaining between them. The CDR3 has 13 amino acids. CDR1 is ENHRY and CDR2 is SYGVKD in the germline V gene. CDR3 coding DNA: TGTGCCATCAGTCCGACGGAGGATCAGCCCCAGCATTTT. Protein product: CAISPTEDQPQHF.

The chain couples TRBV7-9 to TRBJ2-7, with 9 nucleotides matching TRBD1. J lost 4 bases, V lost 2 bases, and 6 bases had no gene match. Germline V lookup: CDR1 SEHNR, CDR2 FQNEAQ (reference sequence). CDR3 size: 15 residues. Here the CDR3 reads CASSLYTGGFYEQYF. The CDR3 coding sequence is TGTGCCAGCAGCTTATATACAGGGGGCTTTTACGAGCAGTACTTC.

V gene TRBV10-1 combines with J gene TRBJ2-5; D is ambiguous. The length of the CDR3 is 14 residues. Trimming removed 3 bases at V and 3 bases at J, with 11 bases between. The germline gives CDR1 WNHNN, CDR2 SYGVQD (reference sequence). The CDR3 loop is CASSEAGREETQYF. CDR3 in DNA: TGCGCCAGCAGTGAAGCAGGCCGAGAAGAGACCCAGTACTTC.